Below are 27 T cell receptor beta chains sequenced from a single sample in a study of response to subunit inactivated influenza vaccine (dated by TCRdb to the late 2010s). The library was generated by RT-PCR. The data were produced on an Illumina HiSeq 2500. Clones were called with MiXCR by TCRdb after fastp trimmed the public reads at Q25, and only in-frame beta chains were retained. Each CDR3 protein gets just one entry, which takes the most common genes and DNA from the rows behind it. The table for this sample lists almost 600,000 distinct CDR3 sequences; around 15% of them were counted only once. The ten largest clones add up to 11% of the sample. Sequencing was performed on PBMCs from blood, taken 11 to 12 days after vaccination. The origin of the receptors is a man aged 50-59 years who received an inactivated influenza vaccine. Donor details come from another sample of the same person, matched by shared clones.

This clonotype was seen repeatedly, ten times or more. The rearrangement uses TRBV5-1 and TRBJ2-1; 14 nucleotides align to TRBD2. The CDR3 is 17 amino acids. V shed 6 bases, J shed 4 bases, and the junction held 9 bases outside the gene matches. CDR1 and CDR2 (germline): SGHRS, YFSETQ. CDR3 region: CASTSGLAGAVYNEQFF. For the CDR3, the DNA is TGCGCCAGCACTTCGGGACTAGCGGGGGCCGTTTACAATGAGCAGTTCTTC.

This clonotype was counted ten times or more. The V call is TRBV11-2, the J call TRBJ2-7; no clear D gene. Trimming removed 0 bases from V and 6 bases from J, with 3 bases in between. Germline lookup yields CDR1 SGHAT and CDR2 FQNNGV. CDR3 length: 11 residues. CDR3 DNA: TGTGCCAGCAGCTTAGAGGTCGAGCAGTACTTC. This translates into CASSLEVEQYF.

The chain carries TRBV27 and TRBJ1-6; 8 bases are shared with TRBD1. Losses at the gene ends were 0 bases for V and 7 bases for J; bases not matched to a gene: 5. The CDR3 runs to 16 residues. Germline CDR1 MNHEY, CDR2 SMNVEV (reference sequence). The CDR3 bases are TGTGCCAGCAGTTTATCGTGGGACAGGCGGAATTCACCCCTCCACTTT. Translated: CASSLSWDRRNSPLHF.

V is TRBV5-1 and J is TRBJ2-7; D not resolved. This CDR3 region has 14 residues. CDR1 and CDR2 (germline): SGHRS, YFSETQ. Trimming cost V 5 bases and J 7 bases, with 19 bases left between them. The CDR3 spells CASRPDGHSLEQYF. CDR3 nucleotides: TGCGCCAGCAGACCGGACGGGCATTCGTTAGAGCAGTACTTC. Based on the CDR3 plus reference TRBV5-1 and TRBJ2-7, the full variable domain is KAGVTQTPRYLIKTRGQQVTLSCSPISGHRSVSWYQQTPGQGLQFLFEYFSETQRNKGNFPGRFSGRQFSNSRSEMNVSTLELGDSALYLCASRPDGHSLEQYFGPGTRLTVT.

This clonotype was seen repeatedly, ten times or more. The chain uses TRBV29-1 and TRBJ2-1; the D call may be TRBD1 or TRBD2 (5 bases each). V shed 5 bases and J shed 6 bases, with 11 bases lying between them. The V gene's germline CDR1 is SQVTM and CDR2 ANQGSEA. This CDR3 comprises 12 residues. The CDR3 protein is CSVRTGANEQFF. The CDR3 nucleotides read TGCAGCGTTCGGACTGGGGCCAATGAGCAGTTCTTC.

The V call is TRBV4-2, the J call TRBJ1-4, with TRBD1 identical over 9 bases. The CDR3 is 15 residues long. V shed 2 bases, J shed 3 bases, and the junction held 1 base outside the gene matches. From germline, CDR1 is LGHNA and CDR2 YNFKEQ. Here the CDR3 DNA reads TGTGCCAGCAGCCAAAGGGACAGGGCTAATGAAAAACTGTTTTTT. It specifies CASSQRDRANEKLFF.

This clonotype was seen only a few times. The chain uses TRBV7-9 and TRBJ2-4, with 8 bases identical to TRBD2. There are 16 residues in the CDR3. With V trimmed by 5 bases and J by 3 bases, 9 bases remained unmatched. Germline V gene sequence: CDR1 SEHNR, CDR2 FQNEAQ (reference sequence). Here the CDR3 reads CASSPLAGRGKNIQYF. In DNA form, the CDR3 reads TGTGCCAGCAGCCCCTTAGCGGGAAGGGGCAAAAACATTCAGTACTTC. Complete variable domain (other parts from reference TRBV7-9 and TRBJ2-4): DTGVSQNPRHKITKRGQNVTFRCDPISEHNRLYWYRQTLGQGPEFLTYFQNEAQLEKSRLLSDRFSAERPKGSFSTLEIQRTEQGDSAMYLCASSPLAGRGKNIQYFGAGTRLSVL.

This clonotype was counted between two and nine times. V usage is TRBV20-1 and J usage is TRBJ2-2, with no clear D. The ends were cut back, 0 bases at V and 6 bases at J, with 14 bases in the middle. The germline gives CDR1 DFQATT, CDR2 SNEGSKA (reference sequence). The CDR3 runs 15 residues. The DNA for the CDR3 is TGCAGTGCTAGAGATCTAGACTCAAAACCCGGGGAGCTGTTTTTT. Amino acid sequence: CSARDLDSKPGELFF.

This clonotype showed up just a few times. A much larger clone lies one base from this, so it may be a read error. The rearrangement joins TRBV20-1 to TRBJ2-7, with D unresolved. Germline V gene data show CDR1 as DFQATT and CDR2 as SNEGSKA (reference sequence). V lost 3 bases, J lost 2 bases, and 5 bases lay in between. The CDR3 contains 11 residues. The CDR3 protein is CSARDAYEQYF. CDR3 bases: TGCAGTGCTAGGGACGCCTACGAGCAGTACTTC.

This clonotype has just a few counts. CDR3: CASSAAAGQGHEQYF. The CDR3 DNA reads TGTGCCAGCAGCGCCGCGGCAGGCCAAGGCCACGAGCAGTACTTC. The chain links TRBV9 to TRBJ2-7, with D unresolved. V lost 3 bases and J 5 bases, leaving 18 bases between the germline ends. The CDR3 covers 15 residues. Germline V gene sequence: CDR1 SGDLS, CDR2 YYNGEE.

The chain couples TRBV11-3 to TRBJ2-1, with D possibly being TRBD1 or TRBD2 (5 bases each). The CDR3 is made up of 15 amino acids. V was shortened by 1 base and J by 9 bases, with 16 bases between the two germline ends. The germline V gene has CDR1 SGHNT and CDR2 YENEEA. The CDR3 sequence: CASSLGGGQAGEQFF. The CDR3 nucleotides read TGTGCCAGCAGCTTAGGGGGCGGCCAGGCGGGTGAGCAGTTCTTC.

This clonotype has a handful of counts. The CDR3 DNA reads TGTGCCAGCAAACTCGGGTTTAGCTCCTACGAGCAGTACTTC. This translates into CASKLGFSSYEQYF. The chain links TRBV6-1 to TRBJ2-7, with unresolved D. The CDR3 runs 14 residues. Looked up from germline, CDR1 is MNHNS and CDR2 is SASEGT. V lost 7 bases and J 0 bases, leaving 13 bases between the germline ends.

CDR3 nucleotides: TGTGCCAGCAGTTTTATTTGGGCGAACACCGGGGAGCTGTTTTTT. Its translation is CASSFIWANTGELFF. The V call is TRBV12-3 or TRBV12-4, the J call TRBJ2-2; D gene unclear. This CDR3 has 15 amino acids. The V and J ends lost 3 bases and 0 bases respectively, with 8 bases between them.

The chain carries TRBV12-3 or TRBV12-4 and TRBJ2-1; possibly TRBD2 for D (6 bases). V dropped 6 bases and J dropped 6 bases, with 15 bases sitting between them. The CDR3 is 14 amino acids. CDR3 amino acids: CASRLGDSFNEQFF. The DNA for the CDR3 is TGTGCCAGCAGACTGGGGGACTCTTTCAATGAGCAGTTCTTC.

The sample holds many counts of this clonotype. This chain joins TRBV3-1 and TRBJ2-7; no clear D. Trimming removed 4 bases at V and 3 bases at J, with 13 bases between. CDR1 and CDR2 from the germline V gene are LGHDT and YNNKEL (reference sequence). This CDR3 is 14 amino acids long. CDR3 sequence: CASSPGGPSYEQYF. The CDR3 region has the DNA TGTGCCAGCAGCCCGGGTGGCCCAAGCTACGAGCAGTACTTC.

This clonotype was observed a few times. This chain links TRBV20-1 with TRBJ2-3, with D possibly being TRBD1 (5 bases). The CDR3 runs 12 residues. Trimming cost V 6 bases and J 4 bases, with 11 bases left between them. Germline-derived CDR1 and CDR2 are DFQATT and SNEGSKA (reference sequence). The chain's CDR3 is CSAGTGSDTQYF. The CDR3 DNA sequence: TGCAGTGCCGGTACAGGCTCAGATACGCAGTATTTT.

The chain has TRBV15 and TRBJ1-1; D gene uncertain. Germline assignment: CDR1 LNHNV and CDR2 YYDKDF (reference sequence). V was clipped by 0 bases and J by 7 bases, with 15 bases between them. There are 15 residues in the CDR3. The CDR3: CATSRDTRVGFEAFF. The CDR3 DNA follows: TGTGCCACCAGCAGAGATACGAGAGTGGGTTTTGAAGCTTTCTTT. The variable domain in full, completed from reference TRBV15 and TRBJ1-1, reads DAMVIQNPRYQVTQFGKPVTLSCSQTLNHNVMYWYQQKSSQAPKLLFHYYDKDFNNEADTPDNFQSRRPNTSFCFLDIRSPGLGDTAMYLCATSRDTRVGFEAFFGQGTRLTVV.

The rearrangement joins TRBV3-1 to TRBJ2-3; D is unresolved. There are 14 residues in the CDR3. Trimming took off 2 bases at V and 4 bases at J, with 10 bases between the two ends. Germline V gene data show CDR1 as LGHDT and CDR2 as YNNKEL (reference sequence). The CDR3 spells CASSQHQPPDTQYF. The CDR3 DNA sequence: TGTGCCAGCAGCCAACATCAGCCACCAGATACGCAGTATTTT.

J is TRBJ1-4 and V is TRBV4-1; D gene unclear. The CDR3 is 14 amino acids. V was shortened by 3 bases and J by 8 bases, with 13 bases between the two germline ends. Germline CDR1 is MGHRA and CDR2 is YSYEKL. The CDR3 nucleotides are TGCGCCAGCAGCCAGGGTAGGGCTGGGGAAAAACTGTTTTTT. It codes for CASSQGRAGEKLFF.

The chain joins TRBV5-1 to TRBJ2-3; 9 bases match TRBD1. CDR1 and CDR2 from the germline V gene are SGHRS and YFSETQ. This CDR3 is built from 18 residues. With V trimmed by 4 bases and J by 3 bases, 15 bases remained unmatched. The DNA of the CDR3 is TGCGCCAGCAGCAGAGGGACAGGGATCTTTTATGGAACAGATACGCAGTATTTT. Translation gives CASSRGTGIFYGTDTQYF.

The chain links TRBV30 to TRBJ2-2; D is uncertain. This CDR3 contains 14 residues. V was cut by 0 bases and J by 2 bases, with 7 bases left in between. Germline CDR1 and CDR2: GTSNPN and SVGIG (reference sequence). CDR3 amino acids: CAWSVQFNTGELFF. The CDR3 region has the DNA TGTGCCTGGAGTGTACAGTTTAACACCGGGGAGCTGTTTTTT.

This clonotype was recorded at least ten times. This chain joins TRBV18 and TRBJ2-5; D not certain. Looked up from germline, CDR1 is KGHSH and CDR2 is LQKENI. Trimming removed 0 bases from V and 1 base from J, with 24 bases in between. The CDR3 consists of 20 residues. CDR3: CASSPPRRLGPFPFQETQYF. As DNA, the CDR3 is TGTGCCAGCTCACCACCACGCAGGCTAGGACCATTCCCTTTCCAAGAGACCCAGTACTTC.

The chain couples TRBV5-1 to TRBJ2-2; tentative D call: TRBD1 (5 bases). V was shortened by 0 bases and J by 6 bases, with 12 bases between the two germline ends. The CDR3 covers 15 residues. The germline V gene has CDR1 SGHRS and CDR2 YFSETQ. CDR3 amino acids: CASSLGQPSAGELFF. CDR3 DNA: TGCGCCAGCAGCTTGGGACAGCCGAGCGCCGGGGAGCTGTTTTTT. Using reference TRBV5-1 and TRBJ2-2 for the parts outside the CDR3, the full variable domain is KAGVTQTPRYLIKTRGQQVTLSCSPISGHRSVSWYQQTPGQGLQFLFEYFSETQRNKGNFPGRFSGRQFSNSRSEMNVSTLELGDSALYLCASSLGQPSAGELFFGEGSRLTVL.

This clonotype was detected a few times. The rearrangement uses TRBV9 and TRBJ1-1; a weak D match, TRBD1 (5 bases). Germline V CDR1 and CDR2: SGDLS, YYNGEE. The V gene lost 4 bases and the J gene lost 3 bases, with 13 bases spanning the gap. There are 14 residues in the CDR3. In DNA form, the CDR3 reads TGTGCCAGCAGCCTTGGACAATATTACACTGAAGCTTTCTTT. This encodes CASSLGQYYTEAFF.

This clonotype has a handful of counts. V gene TRBV2 combines with J gene TRBJ2-7, with no clear D. Trimming took off 2 bases at V and 0 bases at J, with 5 bases between the two ends. This CDR3 contains 13 residues. From germline, CDR1 is SNHLY and CDR2 FYNNEI. The CDR3 protein is CASSERISYEQYF. DNA for the CDR3: TGTGCCAGCAGTGAACGGATCTCCTACGAGCAGTACTTC.

The chain is built from TRBV4-3 and TRBJ2-3; weak D call: TRBD1 (6 bases). The CDR3 consists of 16 residues. V gave up 1 base and J gave up 5 bases, with 16 bases separating them. Looked up from germline, CDR1 is LGHNA and CDR2 is YSLEER. CDR3 residues: CASSQGESGAIDTQYF. The CDR3 nucleotides are TGCGCCAGCAGCCAAGGGGAGTCAGGGGCTATAGATACGCAGTATTTT.

The J gene is TRBJ1-2, the V gene TRBV24-1; unclear D gene. Between the trimmed V and J ends, which lost 0 bases and 4 bases, there was a span of 8 bases. There are 14 residues in the CDR3. CDR1 is KGHDR and CDR2 is SFDVKD in the germline V gene. The DNA for the CDR3 is TGTGCCACCAGTGATTTGTGGCTTAGCTATGGCTACACCTTC. Translating it yields CATSDLWLSYGYTF.